This T cell receptor beta chain was retrieved from a study of blood T cell repertoires in COVID-19. About the research overall: COVID-19 samples from acute and convalescent phases originated in the United States, Italy and Spain. Nucleic acid was either cDNA or gDNA, and it came from T cells, B-cell-depleted T cells, or PBMCs.

Original processing notes: Estimation of nucleated cell counts was performed using reference gene primer amplification. Clones were sequenced by immunoSEQ multiplex PCR, and TCRdb holds only the in-frame ones, with some missing. V and J calls and clone size are those listed in that table; D and trimming were worked out from the DNA. The sample includes fewer than 45,000 clones, around nine tenths seen only once; the top ten take approximately 1.5%. With 3 bases removed from V and 5 bases from J, the gap between germline ends came to 17 bases. The CDR3 is 15 residues long. The V gene's germline CDR1 is DFQATT and CDR2 SNEGSKA (reference sequence).

This rearrangement joins TRBV20-1 to TRBJ1-5; D possibly corresponds to TRBD1 (6 bases). The receptor comes from a middle-aged woman with acute or convalescent COVID-19. Source material: peripheral blood. The CDR3 here is CSASETGIIDQPQHF. The CDR3 DNA is TGCAGTGCTAGTGAAACAGGGATTATAGATCAGCCCCAGCATTTT.